Listed below are T cell receptor beta chains from one sample, sequenced in a study of blood T cell repertoires in COVID-19. Clones were read by immunoSEQ multiplex PCR, and TCRdb kept only the in-frame ones, dropping some. The repertoire holds more than 70,000 clones, over 70% seen once, with approximately 5% in the top ten. What was sequenced was peripheral blood. These receptors were collected from a man aged 45-65 years with active COVID-19. The CDR3 runs from the conserved cysteine through the conserved F or W.

V: TRBV4-3
J: TRBJ1-4
CDR3: CASSPDWSNEKLFF

V: TRBV21-1
J: TRBJ2-5
CDR3: CASIKDRLGKTQYF

V: TRBV7-2
J: TRBJ1-2
CDR3: CASSLAGGEGYGYTF

V: TRBV7-9
J: TRBJ1-1
CDR3: CASSLSGNTEAFF

V: TRBV5-4
J: TRBJ1-5
CDR3: CASSLGGQTGDQPQHF

V: TRBV19
J: TRBJ2-7
CDR3: CASSIGGGRYEQYF

V: TRBV19
J: TRBJ2-3
CDR3: CASSISGTGSTDTQYF

V: TRBV18
J: TRBJ2-5
CDR3: CASSPPRASETQYF

V: TRBV9
J: TRBJ1-2
CDR3: CASTPGAGLEGYTF

V: TRBV2
J: TRBJ2-7
CDR3: CASIADRVYEQYF

V: TRBV5-1
J: TRBJ2-1
CDR3: CASSLMRNNEQFF

V: TRBV5-6
J: TRBJ2-7
CDR3: CASSFFIAETYEQYF

V: TRBV7-2
J: TRBJ2-1
CDR3: CAAQWGWGTYNEQFF

V: TRBV7-9
J: TRBJ2-1
CDR3: CASGFTGGDYNEQFF

V: TRBV27
J: TRBJ2-1
CDR3: CASSPQGLALNEQFF

V: TRBV29-1
J: TRBJ2-2
CDR3: CSVEAGTSGNAGELFF

V: TRBV18
J: TRBJ1-1
CDR3: CASSPEGGRNTEAFF

V: TRBV7-9
J: TRBJ2-7
CDR3: CASSLGREMGEQYF

V: TRBV10-3
J: TRBJ1-2
CDR3: CAISERGETNYGYTF

V: TRBV29-1
J: TRBJ2-5
CDR3: CSVAGETQYF

V: TRBV12-5
J: TRBJ1-1
CDR3: CASGTGGAENTEAFF

V: TRBV6-5
J: TRBJ2-7
CDR3: CASKPGRGYEQYF

V: TRBV9
J: TRBJ2-7
CDR3: CASSVASGSYEQYF

V: TRBV5-6
J: TRBJ2-1
CDR3: CASSPGTGSYNEQFF

V: TRBV5-4
J: TRBJ2-1
CDR3: CASSYRRSGTSGSYNEQFF

V: TRBV30
J: TRBJ1-3
CDR3: CAWSINVQENTIYF

V: TRBV27
J: TRBJ2-3
CDR3: CASSSGTFISTDTQYF

V: TRBV7-2
J: TRBJ2-2
CDR3: CASRPLAAGTGELFF

V: TRBV12-5
J: TRBJ2-1
CDR3: CASGVGLAGGFDEQFF

V: TRBV2
J: TRBJ1-2
CDR3: CASNDAVGQGFGYTF

V: TRBV4-2
J: TRBJ2-1
CDR3: CASSHGSSYNEQFF

V: TRBV9
J: TRBJ2-3
CDR3: CASRGANPTDTQYF

V: TRBV6-5
J: TRBJ1-1
CDR3: CASRKGDGNTEAFF